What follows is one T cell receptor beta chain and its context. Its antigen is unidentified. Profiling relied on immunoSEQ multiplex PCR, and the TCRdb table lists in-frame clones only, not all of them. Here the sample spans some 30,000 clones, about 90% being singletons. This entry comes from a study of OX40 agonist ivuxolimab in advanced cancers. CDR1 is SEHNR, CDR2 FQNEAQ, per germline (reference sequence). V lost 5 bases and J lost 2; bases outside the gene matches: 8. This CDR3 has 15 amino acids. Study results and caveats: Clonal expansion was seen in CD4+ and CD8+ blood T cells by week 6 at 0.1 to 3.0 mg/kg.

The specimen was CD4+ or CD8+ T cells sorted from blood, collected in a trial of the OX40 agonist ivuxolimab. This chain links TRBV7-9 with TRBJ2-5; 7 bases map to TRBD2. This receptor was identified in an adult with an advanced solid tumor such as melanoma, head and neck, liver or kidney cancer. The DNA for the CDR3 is TGTGCCAGCAGCGATTCTGGGACTACACAAGAGACCCAGTACTTC. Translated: CASSDSGTTQETQYF.